This entry lists 8 T cell receptor beta chains sequenced from one sample in a study of post-analysis software for immune sequencing data. Which antigens these TCRs recognize remains unknown. The authors incorporated unique molecular identifiers into the TCR beta cDNA libraries. TCRdb fed the PCR reads into MiXCR, producing one record per CDR3 protein. The data hold about 820,000 distinct CDR3 sequences, with under 70% observed a single time. Study findings and constraints: A handful of TRBV segments appeared more often in patients than in controls, and TRBV5-6, TRBV5-1 and TRBV20-1 were among these.

The sequenced material came from blood. The receptor set was obtained from a girl under 18 with multiple sclerosis.

This clonotype showed up just a few times. The CDR3 loop reads CASSFGGLSYEQYF. The CDR3 DNA reads TGTGCCAGCAGTTTCGGTGGGCTCTCCTACGAGCAGTACTTC. The chain uses TRBV12-3 or TRBV12-4 and TRBJ2-7; D unclear. This CDR3 has 14 amino acids. Trimming left V 3 bases short and J 0 bases short, with 9 bases between.

This clonotype was counted a single time. The chain is built from TRBV14 and TRBJ2-3; TRBD1 matches 8 bases. Germline CDR1 SGHDN, CDR2 FVKESK. V was clipped by 1 base and J by 2 bases; unmatched bases: 5. The CDR3 runs 16 residues. The CDR3 nucleotides read TGTGCCAGCAGCCAAGTGTGGGACAGGTCCACAGATACGCAGTATTTT. It translates to CASSQVWDRSTDTQYF.

CDR3 sequence: CSVRVRGSPYEQYF. The CDR3 nucleotides read TGCAGCGTTAGAGTTCGGGGGTCACCCTACGAGCAGTACTTC. This chain joins TRBV29-1 and TRBJ2-7, with a weak D call TRBD2 (6 bases). This CDR3 is 14 amino acids long. CDR1 is SQVTM, CDR2 ANQGSEA, per germline. The V and J ends lost 5 bases and 2 bases respectively, with 16 bases between them.

The chain uses TRBV10-3 and TRBJ2-1, with 10 bases that match TRBD2. The V gene's germline CDR1 is ENHRY and CDR2 SYGVKD. CDR3 length equals 17 residues. V lost 0 bases and J lost 6; bases outside the gene matches: 8. The CDR3 DNA reads as TGTGCCATCAGTGAGTCGACAGGGACTAGCGCTCCCAATGAGCAGTTCTTC. Protein sequence: CAISESTGTSAPNEQFF.

The chain is built from TRBV6-4 and TRBJ2-3; D is ambiguous. CDR1 and CDR2 (germline): MRHNA, SNTAGT. Trimming removed 2 bases at V and 3 bases at J, with 6 bases between. The CDR3 covers 13 residues. CDR3 residues: CASSDRATDTQYF. The CDR3 DNA is TGTGCCAGCAGTGACAGGGCGACAGATACGCAGTATTTT.

The V call is TRBV29-1, the J call TRBJ1-1, with no clear D. This CDR3 is built from 12 residues. The germline gives CDR1 SQVTM, CDR2 ANQGSEA. V lost 6 bases, J lost 3 bases, and 11 bases lay in between. CDR3 in amino acids: CSVELLDTEAFF. As DNA, the CDR3 is TGCAGCGTCGAATTGCTGGACACTGAAGCTTTCTTT.

V and J are TRBV20-1 and TRBJ2-7; 10 bases are a match to TRBD2. From germline, CDR1 is DFQATT and CDR2 SNEGSKA (reference sequence). With 2 bases clipped from V and 7 bases from J, the junction kept 8 bases outside the gene matches. The CDR3 totals 14 residues. CDR3 region: CSARRLAGVREQYF. For the CDR3, the DNA is TGCAGTGCTAGAAGGCTAGCGGGAGTCAGAGAGCAGTACTTC.

This chain links TRBV29-1 with TRBJ2-7; D perhaps matches TRBD1 (6 bases). Gene TRBJ2-5 matches the end of the DNA better, so the J call may be wrong. Germline V lookup: CDR1 SQVTM, CDR2 ANQGSEA. The CDR3 has 13 residues. The CDR3 protein is CSVPRGYQETQYF. CDR3 in DNA: TGCAGCGTTCCTAGGGGGTATCAAGAGACCCAGTACTTC.